This passage covers 7 T cell receptor beta chains from one sample sequenced in a study of post-analysis software for immune sequencing data. Sequencing libraries made from TCR beta cDNA carried unique molecular identifiers. TCRdb used MiXCR to reprocess the PCR reads, holding one entry per CDR3 protein. The sample records over 250,000 distinct CDR3 sequences, 35% to 40% being singletons. Antigens for these TCRs are unknown. Study-level points and caveats: Patients had higher frequencies than controls of about five TRBV segments, including TRBV5-6, TRBV5-1 and TRBV20-1.

Sequenced sample: blood. The receptor set was obtained from a girl between 5 and 17 years old with multiple sclerosis.

This clonotype was detected ten times or more. This chain links TRBV5-1 with TRBJ1-5; D may be TRBD1 (5 bases). The CDR3 runs to 13 residues. The germline CDR1 and CDR2 sequences are SGHRS and YFSETQ. The ends were cut back, 0 bases at V and 7 bases at J, with 8 bases in the middle. CDR3 DNA: TGCGCCAGCAGCTTGGACAGGTCCCAGCCCCAGCATTTT. Protein product: CASSLDRSQPQHF.

The chain carries TRBV4-1 and TRBJ2-7, with 8 bases that match TRBD2. The better agreement between TRBJ2-5 and the DNA end casts doubt on the J call. Germline-derived CDR1 and CDR2 are MGHRA and YSYEKL. This CDR3 region has 20 residues. In DNA form, the CDR3 reads TGCGCCAGCAGCCAAGAAGGAAGGGCCGCCAGCGGGGGCCTCCGGAAGACCCAGTACTTC. Its protein product is CASSQEGRAASGGLRKTQYF.

On this clonotype itself: The conserved final phenylalanine or tryptophan is absent from the CDR3, which likely points to a read error. This chain joins TRBV20-1 and TRBJ1-1, with 8 bases that match TRBD1. The junction had 8 bases not matched to a gene; V was cut back by 3 bases and J by 5 bases. The germline gives CDR1 DFQATT, CDR2 SNEGSKA (reference sequence). This CDR3 is 14 amino acids long. DNA for the CDR3: TGCAGTGCTAGCCATACAGGGGGGGCGACTGAAGCTTTCTGT. Residues: CSASHTGGATEAFC.

This clonotype has at least ten counts. The rearrangement links TRBV29-1 to TRBJ1-1; tentative D call: TRBD1 (5 bases). The CDR3 consists of 16 residues. Trimming took off 2 bases at V and 3 bases at J, with 19 bases between the two ends. Germline V gene lookup returns CDR1 SQVTM and CDR2 ANQGSEA. For the CDR3, the DNA is TGCAGCGTTGAATTGCCAGGGCTAACGGGGTACACTGAAGCTTTCTTT. This translates into CSVELPGLTGYTEAFF.

This chain joins TRBV20-1 and TRBJ1-5; TRBD1 is a possible D gene (5 bases). The germline CDR1 and CDR2 sequences are DFQATT and SNEGSKA (reference sequence). Trimming pared 6 bases from V and 3 bases from J, leaving 18 bases between. CDR3 length: 15 amino acids. The CDR3 spells CSAPTSAGYNQPQHF. CDR3 bases: TGCAGTGCCCCAACGTCGGCAGGGTACAATCAGCCCCAGCATTTT.

Notes on this clonotype: This may be a read error, as it is one base from a much larger clone. The CDR3 reads CASSLVDSGGELFF. The CDR3 DNA is TGTGCCAGCAGCTTAGTGGACTCTGGCGGGGAGCTGTTTTTT. This sequence joins TRBV7-3 and TRBJ2-2, with D tentatively TRBD2 (5 bases). Germline values: CDR1 SGHTA, CDR2 FQGTGA. CDR3 length equals 14 residues. Trimming pared 2 bases from V and 7 bases from J, leaving 11 bases between.

This chain connects TRBV5-6 to TRBJ1-5, with a tentative D call TRBD1 (5 bases). The CDR3 has 15 amino acids. Germline V gene data show CDR1 as SGHDT and CDR2 as YYEEEE. V shed 0 bases and J shed 1 base, with 8 bases lying between them. The CDR3 DNA is TGTGCCAGCAGCTTGGGAGGGGCGAGCAATCAGCCCCAGCATTTT. Its protein is CASSLGGASNQPQHF.